The T cell receptor (beta chain) under discussion was sequenced for a study of Tregs in tolerant kidney transplant recipients. Generated by immunoSEQ multiplex PCR, the TCRdb table keeps only in-frame clones and is missing some. The sample lists about 18,000 clones, approximately 80% seen once, with roughly 2.5% in the top ten. There are 15 residues in the CDR3. The ends lost 4 bases at V and 4 bases at J; junction bases unmatched: 7. The germline CDR1 and CDR2 sequences are SGHNT and YYREEE (reference sequence). Unstimulated regulatory T cells (CD4+CD25+CD127-), CD4+CD25- non-regulatory cells, CD4 and CD8 cells were FACS-sorted from thawed PBMCs.

The receptor comes from a human donor in good health. This rearrangement joins TRBV5-4 to TRBJ2-7, with TRBD2 matching 11 bases. Material: Tregs from blood. The CDR3 sequence: CASSRTGTSGYEQYF. The CDR3 DNA follows: TGTGCCAGCAGCCGGACCGGGACTAGCGGTTACGAGCAGTACTTC.